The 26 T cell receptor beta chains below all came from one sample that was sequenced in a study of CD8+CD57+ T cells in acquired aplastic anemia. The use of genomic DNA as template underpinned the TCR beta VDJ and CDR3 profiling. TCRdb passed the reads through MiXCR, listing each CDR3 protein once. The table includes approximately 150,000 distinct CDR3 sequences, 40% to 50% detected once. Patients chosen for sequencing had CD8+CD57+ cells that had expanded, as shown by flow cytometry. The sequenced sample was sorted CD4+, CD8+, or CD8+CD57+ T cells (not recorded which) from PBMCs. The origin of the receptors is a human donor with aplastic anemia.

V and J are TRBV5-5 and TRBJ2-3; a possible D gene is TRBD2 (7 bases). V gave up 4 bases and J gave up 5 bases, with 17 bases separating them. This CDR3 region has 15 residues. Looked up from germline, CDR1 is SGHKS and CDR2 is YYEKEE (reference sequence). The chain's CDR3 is CASSLPGGSGDTQYF. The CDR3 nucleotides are TGTGCCAGCAGCCTGCCGGGGGGCTCAGGAGATACGCAGTATTTT.

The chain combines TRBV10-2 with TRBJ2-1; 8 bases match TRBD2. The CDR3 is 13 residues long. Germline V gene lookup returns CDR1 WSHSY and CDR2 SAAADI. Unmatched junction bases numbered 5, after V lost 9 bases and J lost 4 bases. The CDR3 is CASLPGGYNEQFF. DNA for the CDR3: TGCGCCAGTCTGCCGGGGGGGTACAATGAGCAGTTCTTC.

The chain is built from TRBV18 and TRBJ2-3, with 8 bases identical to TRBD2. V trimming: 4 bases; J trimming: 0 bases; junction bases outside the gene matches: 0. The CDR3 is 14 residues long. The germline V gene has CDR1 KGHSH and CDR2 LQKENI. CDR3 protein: CASSRTSSTDTQYF. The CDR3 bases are TGTGCCAGCTCACGGACTAGCAGCACAGATACGCAGTATTTT.

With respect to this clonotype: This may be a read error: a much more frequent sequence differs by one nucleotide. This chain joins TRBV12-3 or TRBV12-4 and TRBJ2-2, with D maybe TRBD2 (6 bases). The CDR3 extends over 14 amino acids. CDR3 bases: TGTGCCAGCAGTTGGGGCGATACTACCGGGGGGCTGTTTTTT. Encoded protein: CASSWGDTTGGLFF.

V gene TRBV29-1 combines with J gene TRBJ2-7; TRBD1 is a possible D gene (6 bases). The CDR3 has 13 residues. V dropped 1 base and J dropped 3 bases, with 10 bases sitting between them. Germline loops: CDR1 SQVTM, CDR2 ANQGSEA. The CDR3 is CSVEGGRNYEQYF. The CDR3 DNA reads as TGCAGCGTTGAAGGGGGGCGGAACTACGAGCAGTACTTC.

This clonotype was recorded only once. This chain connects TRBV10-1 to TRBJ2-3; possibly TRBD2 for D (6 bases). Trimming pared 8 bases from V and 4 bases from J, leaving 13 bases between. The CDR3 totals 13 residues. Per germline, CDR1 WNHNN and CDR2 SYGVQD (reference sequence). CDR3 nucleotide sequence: TGCGCCAGCGCGCTTAGCGGATCAGATACGCAGTATTTT. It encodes CASALSGSDTQYF.

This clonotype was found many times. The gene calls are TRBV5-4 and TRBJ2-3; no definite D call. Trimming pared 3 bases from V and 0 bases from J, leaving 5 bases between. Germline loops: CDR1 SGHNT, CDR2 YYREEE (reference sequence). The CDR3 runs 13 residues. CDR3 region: CASSSTSTDTQYF. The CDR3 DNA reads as TGTGCCAGCAGCTCGACTAGCACAGATACGCAGTATTTT.

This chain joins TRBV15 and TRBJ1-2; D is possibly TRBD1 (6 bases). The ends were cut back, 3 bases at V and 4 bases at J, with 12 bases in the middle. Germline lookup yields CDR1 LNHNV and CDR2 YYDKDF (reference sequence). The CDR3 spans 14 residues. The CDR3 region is CATSSSQGGYGYTF. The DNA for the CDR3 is TGTGCCACCAGCAGCTCACAGGGTGGCTATGGCTACACCTTC.

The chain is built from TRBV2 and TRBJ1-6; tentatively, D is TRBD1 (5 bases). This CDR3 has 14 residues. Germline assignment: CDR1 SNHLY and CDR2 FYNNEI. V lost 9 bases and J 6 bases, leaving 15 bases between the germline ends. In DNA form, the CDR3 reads TGTGCCAGTAGTAAGACAGTGCGTAATTCACCCCTCCACTTT. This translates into CASSKTVRNSPLHF. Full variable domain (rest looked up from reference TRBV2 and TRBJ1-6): EPEVTQTPSHQVTQMGQEVILRCVPISNHLYFYWYRQILGQKVEFLVSFYNNEISEKSEIFDDQFSVERPDGSNFTLKIRSTKLEDSAMYFCASSKTVRNSPLHFGNGTRLTVT.

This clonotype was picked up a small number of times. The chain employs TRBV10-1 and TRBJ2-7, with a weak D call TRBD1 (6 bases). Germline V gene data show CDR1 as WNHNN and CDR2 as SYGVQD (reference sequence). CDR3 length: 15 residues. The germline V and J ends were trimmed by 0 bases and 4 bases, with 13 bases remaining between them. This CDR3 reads CASSESGQIPYEQYF. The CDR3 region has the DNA TGCGCCAGCAGTGAGTCAGGACAGATACCATACGAGCAGTACTTC.

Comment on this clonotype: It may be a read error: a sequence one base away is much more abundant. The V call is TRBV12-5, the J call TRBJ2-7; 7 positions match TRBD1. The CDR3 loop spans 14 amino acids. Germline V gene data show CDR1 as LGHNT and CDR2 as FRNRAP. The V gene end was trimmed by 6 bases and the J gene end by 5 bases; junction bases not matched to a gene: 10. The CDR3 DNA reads TGTGCTAGTGGAGCAGGGGGTCCCTTAGACGAGCAGTACTTC. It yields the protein CASGAGGPLDEQYF.

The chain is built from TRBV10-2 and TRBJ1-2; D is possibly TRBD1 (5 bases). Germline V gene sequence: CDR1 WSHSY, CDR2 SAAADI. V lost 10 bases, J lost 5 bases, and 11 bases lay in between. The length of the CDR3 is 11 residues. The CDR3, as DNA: TGCGCCACAGAGGGGCTTTATGGCTACACCTTC. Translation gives CATEGLYGYTF.

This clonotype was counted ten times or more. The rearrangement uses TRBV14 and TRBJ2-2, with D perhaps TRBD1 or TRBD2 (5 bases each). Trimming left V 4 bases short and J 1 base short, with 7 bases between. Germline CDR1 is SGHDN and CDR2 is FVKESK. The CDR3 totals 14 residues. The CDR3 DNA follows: TGTGCCAGCAGCCGGGGGATGAACACCGGGGAGCTGTTTTTT. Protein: CASSRGMNTGELFF.

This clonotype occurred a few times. CDR3 DNA: TGTGCCAGCAGTGAGCGGCAGTCCAGGTGGAATGAAGCTTTCTTT. Translation: CASSERQSRWNEAFF. V is TRBV2 and J is TRBJ1-1; no clear D. The V and J ends lost 3 bases and 7 bases respectively, with 18 bases between them. The germline gives CDR1 SNHLY, CDR2 FYNNEI. The CDR3 has 15 amino acids.

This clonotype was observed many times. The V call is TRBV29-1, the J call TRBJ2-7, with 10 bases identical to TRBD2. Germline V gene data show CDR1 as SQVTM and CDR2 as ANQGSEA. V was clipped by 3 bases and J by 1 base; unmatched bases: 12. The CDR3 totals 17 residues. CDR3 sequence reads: CSVDGQASGGSSYEQYF. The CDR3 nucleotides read TGCAGCGTTGATGGTCAGGCTAGCGGGGGATCATCCTACGAGCAGTACTTC.

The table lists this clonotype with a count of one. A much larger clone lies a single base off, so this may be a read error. CDR3 DNA: TGCGCCAGCAGCCAGGGAGATGAAGAGACCCAGTACTTC. Residues: CASSQGDEETQYF. This chain joins TRBV5-1 and TRBJ2-5; D possibly matches TRBD1 or TRBD2 (5 bases each). Germline V gene sequence: CDR1 SGHRS, CDR2 YFSETQ. The CDR3 covers 13 residues. The V gene lost 4 bases and the J gene lost 3 bases, with 10 bases spanning the gap.

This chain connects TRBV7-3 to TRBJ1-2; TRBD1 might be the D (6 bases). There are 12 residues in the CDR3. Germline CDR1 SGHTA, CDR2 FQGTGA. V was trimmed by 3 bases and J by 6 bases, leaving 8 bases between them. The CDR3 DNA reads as TGTGCCAGCAGCTTGCAGGGGAATGGCTACACCTTC. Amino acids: CASSLQGNGYTF.

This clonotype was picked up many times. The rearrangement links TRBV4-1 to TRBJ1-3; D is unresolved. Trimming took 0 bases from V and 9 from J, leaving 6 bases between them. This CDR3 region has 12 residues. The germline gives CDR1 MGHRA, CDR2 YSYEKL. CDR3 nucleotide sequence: TGCGCCAGCAGCCAAGAATTGGGCACCATATATTTT. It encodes CASSQELGTIYF.

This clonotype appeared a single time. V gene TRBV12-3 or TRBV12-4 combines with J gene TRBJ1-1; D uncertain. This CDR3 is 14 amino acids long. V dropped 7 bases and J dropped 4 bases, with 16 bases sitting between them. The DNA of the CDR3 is TGTGCCAGCACCGCCGGGCAAAGGGCCACTGAAGCTTTCTTT. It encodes CASTAGQRATEAFF.

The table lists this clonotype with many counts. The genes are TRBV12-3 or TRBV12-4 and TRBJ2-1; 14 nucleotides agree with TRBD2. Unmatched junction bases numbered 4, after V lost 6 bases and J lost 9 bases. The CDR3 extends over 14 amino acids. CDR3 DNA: TGTGCCAGCAGGCGGACTAGCGGGGGGTCTGAGCAGTTCTTC. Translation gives CASRRTSGGSEQFF.

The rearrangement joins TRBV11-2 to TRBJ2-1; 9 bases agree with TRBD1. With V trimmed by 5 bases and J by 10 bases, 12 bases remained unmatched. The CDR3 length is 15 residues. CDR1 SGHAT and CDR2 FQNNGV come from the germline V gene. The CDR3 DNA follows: TGTGCCAGCAGCGGGCGGGACAGGGTCTTGCCGGAGCAGTTCTTC. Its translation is CASSGRDRVLPEQFF.

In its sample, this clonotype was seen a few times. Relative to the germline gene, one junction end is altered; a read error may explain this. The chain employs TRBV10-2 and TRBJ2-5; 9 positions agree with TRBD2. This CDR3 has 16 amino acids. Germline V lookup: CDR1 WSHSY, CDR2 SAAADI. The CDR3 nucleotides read TGTGCCAGCAGGGGGGGGGTAGCGGGGGTGCAAGAGACCCAGTACTTC. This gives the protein CASRGGVAGVQETQYF.

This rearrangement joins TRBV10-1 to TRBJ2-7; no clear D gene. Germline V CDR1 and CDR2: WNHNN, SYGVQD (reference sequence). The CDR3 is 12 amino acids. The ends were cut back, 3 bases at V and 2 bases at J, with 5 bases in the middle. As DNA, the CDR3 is TGCGCCAGCAGTGATACCGCCTACGAGCAGTACTTC. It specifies CASSDTAYEQYF.

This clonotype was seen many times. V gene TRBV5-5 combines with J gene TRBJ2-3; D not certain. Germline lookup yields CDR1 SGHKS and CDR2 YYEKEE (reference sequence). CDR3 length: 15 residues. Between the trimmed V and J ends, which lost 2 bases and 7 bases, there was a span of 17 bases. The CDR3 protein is CASSFGLASANTQYF. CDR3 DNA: TGTGCCAGCAGCTTTGGCCTCGCGTCTGCAAATACGCAGTATTTT.

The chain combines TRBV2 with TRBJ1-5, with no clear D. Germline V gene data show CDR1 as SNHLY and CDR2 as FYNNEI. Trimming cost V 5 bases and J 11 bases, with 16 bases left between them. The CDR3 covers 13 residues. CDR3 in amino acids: CASSYTAGGTQHF. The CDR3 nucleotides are TGTGCCAGCAGTTACACGGCTGGAGGGACCCAGCATTTT.

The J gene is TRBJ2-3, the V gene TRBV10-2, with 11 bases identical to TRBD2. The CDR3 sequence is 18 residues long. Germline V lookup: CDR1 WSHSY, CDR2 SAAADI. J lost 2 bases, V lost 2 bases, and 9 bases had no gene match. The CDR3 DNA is TGCGCCAGCAGTGAGAATCGTGCTAGCGGGGGGACCACAGATACGCAGTATTTT. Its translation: CASSENRASGGTTDTQYF.